Presented here are 32 T cell receptor beta chains from one specimen sequenced in a study of cytotoxic CD8 clonotypes in ibrutinib-treated CLL. Clones were read by immunoSEQ multiplex PCR, and TCRdb kept only the in-frame ones, dropping some. Of around 140,000 clones listed, about 78% were seen once; the top ten hold 4.5% to 6.5%. This sample comprised PBMCs, obtained after 24 months of ibrutinib treatment. These receptors all stem from a human donor with chronic lymphocytic leukemia.

The chain employs TRBV7-8 and TRBJ2-5; D gene unclear. This CDR3 comprises 13 residues. Trimming removed 0 bases from V and 5 bases from J, with 7 bases in between. In germline, CDR1 is SGHVS, CDR2 FQNEAQ. In DNA, the CDR3 is TGTGCCAGCAGCTTAGCGTCGCGGGAGACCCAGTACTTC. It encodes CASSLASRETQYF.

The chain employs TRBV19 and TRBJ2-2, with D possibly TRBD2 on 5 matching bases. The germline V gene encodes CDR1 LNHDA and CDR2 SQIVND (reference sequence). Trimming left V 7 bases short and J 1 base short, with 16 bases between. This CDR3 comprises 16 residues. DNA of the CDR3: TGTGCCAGTACCCCTCGGGGAGTCAGGAACACCGGGGAGCTGTTTTTT. Translated: CASTPRGVRNTGELFF.

The chain carries TRBV6-5 and TRBJ2-5; 11 nucleotides align to TRBD2. J was trimmed by 6 bases and V by 2 bases; bases with no gene match: 5. The germline CDR1 and CDR2 sequences are MNHEY and SVGAGI. The CDR3 spans 15 residues. The CDR3 DNA reads TGTGCCAGCAGTTACGGAAGACTAGCGGGGAAGACCCAGTACTTC. This sequence encodes CASSYGRLAGKTQYF.

The chain recombines TRBV27 with TRBJ2-3; 7 bases align to TRBD2. Trimming at V came to 3 bases and at J to 10 bases, leaving 13 bases not matched to a gene. The CDR3 loop spans 15 amino acids. Germline values: CDR1 MNHEY, CDR2 SMNVEV (reference sequence). The CDR3 coding sequence is TGTGCCAGCAGTTTCGCTAGCGGTGCCAGGGTGGCGCAGTATTTT. Protein sequence: CASSFASGARVAQYF.

This chain joins TRBV29-1 and TRBJ2-7; unclear D gene. V was pared by 0 bases and J by 4 bases, with 7 bases between. Germline CDR1 is SQVTM and CDR2 is ANQGSEA. The CDR3 is 12 residues long. The CDR3 here is CSVEERDYEQYF. DNA of the CDR3: TGCAGCGTTGAAGAGAGAGATTACGAGCAGTACTTC.

The chain recombines TRBV19 with TRBJ1-2, with D uncertain. The germline V and J ends were trimmed by 0 bases and 2 bases, with 7 bases remaining between them. The CDR3 runs to 14 residues. The germline gives CDR1 LNHDA, CDR2 SQIVND (reference sequence). This chain's CDR3 is CASSIEEGNYGYTF. CDR3 DNA: TGTGCCAGTAGTATAGAGGAAGGGAACTATGGCTACACCTTC.

This clone is a singleton in its sample. The chain links TRBV5-1 to TRBJ2-5, with 8 bases matching TRBD2. Germline loops: CDR1 SGHRS, CDR2 YFSETQ. The V and J ends lost 0 bases and 5 bases, in that order; junction bases with no gene match: 18. The CDR3 spans 19 residues. The CDR3 spells CASSLGPQGGAGGSETQYF. CDR3 sequence (DNA): TGCGCCAGCAGCTTGGGACCCCAGGGAGGCGCGGGAGGTTCCGAGACCCAGTACTTC.

This clone occurred a few times. This chain links TRBV2 with TRBJ2-3, with TRBD2 matching 12 bases. The CDR3 extends over 18 amino acids. Germline CDR1 reads SNHLY; CDR2 reads FYNNEI. With 6 bases clipped from V and 4 bases from J, the junction kept 14 bases outside the gene matches. The CDR3 nucleotides are TGTGCCAGCAGACCCGGACTAGCGGGACCAGGCCCCGCAGATACGCAGTATTTT. Its translation: CASRPGLAGPGPADTQYF.

Concerning this clone: Since the CDR3 does not end with the conserved phenylalanine or tryptophan, this likely comes from a read error. It is unclear where the CDR3 begins or ends on the DNA, so no DNA is shown, and the CDR3 is as TCRdb lists it. The chain links TRBV5-3 to TRBJ2-7. TRBV5-3 belongs to the ORF category, with a function that is uncertain. The CDR3 is 10 amino acids in total, end residues counted. The CDR3 sequence is CARSSHITAL.

The chain is built from TRBV6-6 and TRBJ2-2; D is unresolved. The CDR3 is made up of 13 amino acids. V gave up 10 bases and J gave up 0 bases, with 9 bases separating them. The germline gives CDR1 MNHNY, CDR2 SVGAGI (reference sequence). This CDR3 is CAMGPSNTGELFF. The CDR3, as DNA: TGTGCCATGGGCCCATCGAACACCGGGGAGCTGTTTTTT.

CDR3 nucleotide sequence: TGTGCCAGCAGCTTCGGACAGGGGGCAAGTGAGCAGTTCTTC. Translation gives CASSFGQGASEQFF. The rearrangement uses TRBV11-2 and TRBJ2-1, with 11 bases aligning to TRBD1. The CDR3 length is 14 residues. Trimming cost V 3 bases and J 9 bases; bases outside gene matches: 4. Germline V CDR1 and CDR2: SGHAT, FQNNGV.

This chain connects TRBV11-3 to TRBJ2-7; 11 bases are a match to TRBD2. CDR1 and CDR2 (germline): SGHNT, YENEEA. This CDR3 has 14 residues. V lost 2 bases to trimming and J lost 6 bases; unmatched junction nucleotides: 3. The CDR3 coding sequence is TGTGCCAGCAGCTTATCCGGGACTAGCGGCGAGCAGTACTTC. Protein: CASSLSGTSGEQYF.

This chain connects TRBV7-9 to TRBJ1-1, with a weak D call TRBD1 (5 bases). With 5 bases removed from V and 14 bases from J, the gap between germline ends came to 18 bases. This CDR3 spans 12 amino acids. CDR1 is SEHNR and CDR2 is FQNEAQ in the germline V gene (reference sequence). The DNA for the CDR3 is TGTGCCAGCAGCCGGGACGGAGAGAAGTTGTTCTTT. This codes for CASSRDGEKLFF.

The chain combines TRBV28 with TRBJ2-3; 11 bases are shared with TRBD2. The CDR3 sequence is 17 residues long. CDR1 MDHEN and CDR2 SYDVKM come from the germline V gene. J gave up 4 bases and V 3 bases, and 9 bases lay outside the gene matches. In DNA, the CDR3 is TGTGCCAGCAGTTTGGGGCTTAGCGGGGGGGCTGCAGATACGCAGTATTTT. Amino acid sequence: CASSLGLSGGAADTQYF.

The rearrangement links TRBV9 to TRBJ2-3; TRBD1 agrees at 9 bases. Germline V gives CDR1 SGDLS, CDR2 YYNGEE. Unmatched junction bases numbered 5, after V lost 4 bases and J lost 2 bases. The CDR3 loop spans 15 amino acids. The CDR3 coding sequence is TGTGCCAGCAGCCTGGACAGGGGCCCCACAGATACGCAGTATTTT. This codes for CASSLDRGPTDTQYF.

The chain recombines TRBV6-5 with TRBJ2-5, with 9 positions matching TRBD1. After removal of 4 bases from V and 5 bases from J, the junction contained 8 bases not matched to a gene. The CDR3 has 15 residues. Germline lookup yields CDR1 MNHEY and CDR2 SVGAGI. The CDR3, as DNA: TGTGCCAGCAGTTTCGGGACAGGGCGAGGCGAGACCCAGTACTTC. Its translation: CASSFGTGRGETQYF.

The V call is TRBV10-3, the J call TRBJ1-1; D remains ambiguous. The CDR3 covers 11 residues. The germline V gene has CDR1 ENHRY and CDR2 SYGVKD. V shed 3 bases and J shed 3 bases, with 2 bases lying between them. The CDR3 protein is CAISDHTEAFF. CDR3 DNA sequence: TGTGCCATCAGTGATCACACTGAAGCTTTCTTT.

Turning to this clone: Germline and junction disagree at one end, which may indicate a read error. The chain has TRBV7-7 and TRBJ2-7; 7 bases map to TRBD1. There are 13 residues in the CDR3. Germline V gene sequence: CDR1 SSHAT, CDR2 FNYEAQ (reference sequence). The CDR3 loop is CASSPTGSGEQYF. The CDR3 nucleotides read TGTGCTAGCAGCCCGACAGGGTCGGGGGAGCAGTACTTC.

This rearrangement joins TRBV19 to TRBJ2-5; D unclear. The CDR3 length is 13 residues. Germline assignment: CDR1 LNHDA and CDR2 SQIVND (reference sequence). Trimming took off 1 base at V and 5 bases at J, with 8 bases between the two ends. This CDR3 is CASSIGVGETQYF. CDR3 nucleotide sequence: TGTGCCAGTAGTATAGGGGTTGGGGAGACCCAGTACTTC.

The J gene is TRBJ1-1, the V gene TRBV30, with D possibly TRBD1 on 6 matching bases. The CDR3 is 13 residues long. V dropped 4 bases and J dropped 0 bases, with 9 bases sitting between them. Germline V gene data show CDR1 as GTSNPN and CDR2 as SVGIG (reference sequence). The CDR3 loop is CAWKTGMNTEAFF. The CDR3 DNA is TGTGCCTGGAAAACAGGGATGAACACTGAAGCTTTCTTT.

The V and J genes are TRBV9 and TRBJ2-3; possibly TRBD1 for D (6 bases). V was clipped by 3 bases and J by 10 bases, with 15 bases between them. The CDR3 is made up of 13 amino acids. Germline-derived CDR1 and CDR2 are SGDLS and YYNGEE. In DNA, the CDR3 is TGTGCCAGCAGCGACGAAACAGGGTTACCGCAGTATTTT. It codes for CASSDETGLPQYF.

The chain carries TRBV19 and TRBJ2-7; TRBD1 or TRBD2 may be the D gene (7 bases each). Germline-derived CDR1 and CDR2 are LNHDA and SQIVND (reference sequence). Trimming took 6 bases from V and 6 from J, leaving 15 bases between them. The CDR3 is 13 residues long. Here the CDR3 reads CASSQGGTTEQYF. Here the CDR3 DNA reads TGTGCCAGTAGCCAGGGGGGGACAACCGAGCAGTACTTC.

The chain joins TRBV7-2 to TRBJ1-2; the match to TRBD1 covers 9 bases. There are 13 residues in the CDR3. CDR1 and CDR2 (germline): SGHTA, FQGNSA. Trimming cost V 5 bases and J 8 bases; bases outside gene matches: 6. CDR3 residues: CASSRWTGAGYTF. CDR3 coding DNA: TGTGCCAGCAGCCGGTGGACAGGGGCCGGCTACACCTTC.

This clone was found a few times. The rearrangement joins TRBV10-3 to TRBJ1-1; D not resolved. CDR1 is ENHRY, CDR2 SYGVKD, per germline. The CDR3 spans 12 residues. V gave up 3 bases and J gave up 0 bases, with 2 bases separating them. For the CDR3, the DNA is TGTGCCATCAGTGAAATGAACACTGAAGCTTTCTTT. The encoded protein is CAISEMNTEAFF.

This clone was recorded many times. This sequence joins TRBV11-3 and TRBJ2-3; 9 bases match TRBD2. CDR3 size: 17 residues. The junction had 9 bases not matched to a gene; V was cut back by 1 base and J by 4 bases. Germline CDR1 is SGHNT and CDR2 is YENEEA. The CDR3 DNA is TGTGCCAGCAGCTTAGGGGAGCGGGGGGCCCGCCCAGATACGCAGTATTTT. Encoded protein: CASSLGERGARPDTQYF.

This clone has a handful of counts. The V and J genes are TRBV7-9 and TRBJ1-6; the match to TRBD1 covers 7 bases. From germline, CDR1 is SEHNR and CDR2 FQNEAQ (reference sequence). The trim removed 5 bases at V and 7 bases at J, leaving 5 bases unmatched. This CDR3 comprises 14 residues. In DNA form, the CDR3 reads TGTGCCAGCAGCCGGGACAGCCGAAATTCACCCCTCCACTTT. It yields the protein CASSRDSRNSPLHF.

The J gene is TRBJ2-2, the V gene TRBV6-4; TRBD1 matches at 8 bases. The CDR3 contains 14 residues. Germline V gene data show CDR1 as MRHNA and CDR2 as SNTAGT. V lost 3 bases and J lost 7; bases outside the gene matches: 4. The CDR3 DNA is TGTGCCAGCAGTGAGCAGGGGGCAGGCGGGGAGCTGTTTTTT. Protein: CASSEQGAGGELFF.

This chain joins TRBV2 and TRBJ2-7, with TRBD1 as a possible D gene (6 bases). The CDR3 totals 17 residues. Trimming removed 0 bases from V and 2 bases from J, with 17 bases in between. The germline V gene encodes CDR1 SNHLY and CDR2 FYNNEI. The CDR3 here is CASSEAWGLELTYEQYF. The DNA for the CDR3 is TGTGCCAGCAGTGAAGCCTGGGGGCTAGAACTCACCTACGAGCAGTACTTC.

The chain combines TRBV5-1 with TRBJ2-5, with a weak D call TRBD1 (6 bases). CDR1 is SGHRS and CDR2 is YFSETQ in the germline V gene. The CDR3 contains 15 residues. Trimming stripped 4 bases from V and 1 base from J, with 14 bases between. Here the CDR3 DNA reads TGCGCCAGCAGCACCCCGCTAGGGGGCCAAGAGACCCAGTACTTC. It codes for CASSTPLGGQETQYF.

V is TRBV4-2 and J is TRBJ1-4; 9 bases fit TRBD1. The germline V gene encodes CDR1 LGHNA and CDR2 YNFKEQ. Trimming took 1 base from V and 6 from J; bases not matched to a gene: 3. The CDR3 sequence is 15 residues long. For the CDR3, the DNA is TGTGCCAGCAGCCAAGGGACAGGGGCCGATGAAAAACTGTTTTTT. Protein sequence: CASSQGTGADEKLFF.

The chain carries TRBV6-5 and TRBJ1-5; D uncertain. There are 13 residues in the CDR3. The V and J ends lost 6 bases and 12 bases respectively, with 18 bases between them. From germline, CDR1 is MNHEY and CDR2 SVGAGI. In DNA, the CDR3 is TGTGCCAGCAGGAAGACCATATCCGCTAGCCAGCATTTT. Residues: CASRKTISASQHF.

This chain uses TRBV6-5 with TRBJ1-5; D gene uncertain. Germline V lookup: CDR1 MNHEY, CDR2 SVGAGI. Between the trimmed V and J ends, which lost 6 bases and 2 bases, there was a span of 14 bases. CDR3 size: 15 residues. CDR3 nucleotide sequence: TGTGCCAGCAGCGGCCCGTGGTATGGCAATCAGCCCCAGCATTTT. Translated: CASSGPWYGNQPQHF.